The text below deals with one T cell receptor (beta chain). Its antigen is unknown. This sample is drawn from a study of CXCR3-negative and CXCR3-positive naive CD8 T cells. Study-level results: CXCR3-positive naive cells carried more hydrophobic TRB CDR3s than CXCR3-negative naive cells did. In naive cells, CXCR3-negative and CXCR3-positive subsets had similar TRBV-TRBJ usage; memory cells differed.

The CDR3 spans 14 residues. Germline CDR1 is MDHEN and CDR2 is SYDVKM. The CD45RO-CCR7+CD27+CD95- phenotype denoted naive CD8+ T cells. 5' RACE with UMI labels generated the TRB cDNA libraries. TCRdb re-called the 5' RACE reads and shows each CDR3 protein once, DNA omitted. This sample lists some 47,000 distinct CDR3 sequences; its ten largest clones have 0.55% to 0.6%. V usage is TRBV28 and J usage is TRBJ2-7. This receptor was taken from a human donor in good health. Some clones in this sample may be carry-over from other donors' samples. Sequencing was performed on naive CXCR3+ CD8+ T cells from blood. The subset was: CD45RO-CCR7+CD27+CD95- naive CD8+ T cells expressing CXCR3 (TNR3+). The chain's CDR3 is CASSLLGLTYEQYF.